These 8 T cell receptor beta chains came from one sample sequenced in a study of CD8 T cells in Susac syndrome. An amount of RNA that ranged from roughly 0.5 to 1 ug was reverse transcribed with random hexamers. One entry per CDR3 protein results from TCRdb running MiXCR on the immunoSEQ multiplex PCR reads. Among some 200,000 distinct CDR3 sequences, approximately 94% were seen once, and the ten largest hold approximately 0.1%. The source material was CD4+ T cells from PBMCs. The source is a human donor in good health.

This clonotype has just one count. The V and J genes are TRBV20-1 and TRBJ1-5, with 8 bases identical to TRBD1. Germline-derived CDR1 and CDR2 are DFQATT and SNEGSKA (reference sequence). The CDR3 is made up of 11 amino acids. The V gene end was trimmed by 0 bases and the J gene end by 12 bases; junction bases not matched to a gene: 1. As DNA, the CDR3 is TGCAGTGCTAGAGACGGGACAGGCCAGCATTTT. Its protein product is CSARDGTGQHF.

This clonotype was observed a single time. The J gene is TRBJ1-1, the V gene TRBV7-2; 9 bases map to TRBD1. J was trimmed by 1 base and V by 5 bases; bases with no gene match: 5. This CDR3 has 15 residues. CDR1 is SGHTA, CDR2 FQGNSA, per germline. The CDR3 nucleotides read TGTGCCAGCAGCCTGACAGGGGGACAGAACACTGAAGCTTTCTTT. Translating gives CASSLTGGQNTEAFF.

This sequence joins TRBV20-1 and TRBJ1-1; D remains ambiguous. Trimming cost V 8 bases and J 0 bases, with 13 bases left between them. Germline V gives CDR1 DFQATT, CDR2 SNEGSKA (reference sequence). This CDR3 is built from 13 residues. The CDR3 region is CSLPGSMNTEAFF. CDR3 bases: TGCAGTCTCCCAGGTTCCATGAACACTGAAGCTTTCTTT.

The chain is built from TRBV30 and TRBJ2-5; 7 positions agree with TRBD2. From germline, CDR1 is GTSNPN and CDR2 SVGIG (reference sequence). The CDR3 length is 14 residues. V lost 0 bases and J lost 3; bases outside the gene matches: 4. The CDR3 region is CAWSVGAGEETQYF. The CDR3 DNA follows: TGTGCCTGGAGTGTAGGCGCGGGAGAAGAGACCCAGTACTTC.

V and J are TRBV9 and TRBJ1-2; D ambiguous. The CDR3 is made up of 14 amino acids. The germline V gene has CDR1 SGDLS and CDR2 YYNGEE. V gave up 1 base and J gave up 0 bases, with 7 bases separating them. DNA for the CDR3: TGTGCCAGCAGCGTAAACCCAGCTAACTATGGCTACACCTTC. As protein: CASSVNPANYGYTF.

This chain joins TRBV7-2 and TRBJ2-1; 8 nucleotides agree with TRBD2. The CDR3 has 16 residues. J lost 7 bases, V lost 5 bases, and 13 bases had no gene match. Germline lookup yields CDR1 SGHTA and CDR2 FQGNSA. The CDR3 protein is CASSLPGRLATNEQFF. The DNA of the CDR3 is TGTGCCAGCAGCCTCCCTGGGAGACTAGCGACGAATGAGCAGTTCTTC.

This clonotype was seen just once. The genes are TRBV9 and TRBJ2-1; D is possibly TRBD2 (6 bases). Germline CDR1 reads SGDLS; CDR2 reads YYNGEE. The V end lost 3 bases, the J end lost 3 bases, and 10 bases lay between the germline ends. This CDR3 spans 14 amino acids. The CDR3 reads CASSGEEGYNEQFF. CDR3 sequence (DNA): TGTGCCAGCAGCGGCGAGGAGGGCTACAATGAGCAGTTCTTC.

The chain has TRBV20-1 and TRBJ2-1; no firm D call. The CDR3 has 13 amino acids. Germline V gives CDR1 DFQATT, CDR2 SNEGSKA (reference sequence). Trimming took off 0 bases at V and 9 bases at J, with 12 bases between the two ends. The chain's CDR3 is CSARDVVRREQFF. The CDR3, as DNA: TGCAGTGCTAGAGATGTGGTGCGTCGTGAGCAGTTCTTC.